The 26 T cell receptor beta chains given below trace back to one sample, sequenced in a study of blood T cell repertoires in COVID-19 (TCRdb year 2020). Preparation of the library involved the immunoSEQ multiplex PCR assay. The source is immuneACCESS, and TCRdb retained only in-frame sequences with V and J called. Part of the clones is not carried over; for the studies checked, unresolved V genes explain less than half of this, and the remainder is unexplained. This sample holds about 49,000 clones; about 89% were observed only once. Together, the top ten hold around 2% of the sample. The sample comprised peripheral blood. The receptors come from an elderly woman with COVID-19, enrolled during active disease.

This chain joins TRBV5-4 and TRBJ1-1; maybe TRBD1 (6 bases). The CDR3 is 16 amino acids. V lost 4 bases and J 1 base, leaving 17 bases between the germline ends. Per the germline V gene, CDR1 is SGHNT and CDR2 is YYREEE (reference sequence). DNA for the CDR3: TGTGCCAGCAGCCCGGGACACCGGACGACGAACACTGAAGCTTTCTTT. Its translation: CASSPGHRTTNTEAFF.

This clone occurred once. The chain combines TRBV19 with TRBJ1-1; D is unclear. V was clipped by 6 bases and J by 1 base, with 15 bases between them. The CDR3 runs 15 residues. Germline V gene lookup returns CDR1 LNHDA and CDR2 SQIVND (reference sequence). The CDR3 sequence is CASSSPGTANTEAFF. CDR3 DNA: TGTGCCAGTAGCTCCCCGGGTACGGCGAACACTGAAGCTTTCTTT.

The rearrangement links TRBV2 to TRBJ1-2, with TRBD1 identical over 9 bases. The CDR3 runs to 14 residues. V dropped 5 bases and J dropped 7; count of bases not matched to a gene: 8. Germline lookup yields CDR1 SNHLY and CDR2 FYNNEI. The CDR3 is CASSLTGTGFGYTF. Here the CDR3 DNA reads TGTGCCAGCAGTTTGACCGGGACAGGGTTTGGCTACACCTTC.

V and J are TRBV2 and TRBJ1-6; D ambiguous. V was pared by 1 base and J by 10 bases, with 14 bases between. This CDR3 is built from 15 residues. Germline V lookup: CDR1 SNHLY, CDR2 FYNNEI. CDR3 region: CASSEGWSTASPLHF. In nucleotides, the CDR3 is TGTGCCAGCAGTGAAGGGTGGAGTACGGCATCACCCCTCCACTTT.

This chain joins TRBV19 and TRBJ2-3; D perhaps matches TRBD1 (5 bases). The V gene's germline CDR1 is LNHDA and CDR2 SQIVND (reference sequence). V was trimmed by 8 bases and J by 1 base, leaving 13 bases between them. The length of the CDR3 is 14 residues. The CDR3 loop reads CASARQGGTDTQYF. CDR3 bases: TGTGCCAGTGCTCGACAAGGGGGCACAGATACGCAGTATTTT.

V is TRBV29-1 and J is TRBJ2-3; 10 nucleotides align to TRBD2. Germline V lookup: CDR1 SQVTM, CDR2 ANQGSEA. The length of the CDR3 is 14 residues. V was clipped by 2 bases and J by 11 bases; unmatched bases: 10. CDR3 residues: CSVEKTSGVGRQYF. The CDR3 DNA follows: TGCAGCGTTGAAAAAACTAGCGGGGTCGGAAGGCAGTATTTT.

The chain uses TRBV29-1 and TRBJ2-2; no definite D call. Germline values: CDR1 SQVTM, CDR2 ANQGSEA. V gave up 6 bases and J gave up 8 bases, with 10 bases separating them. This CDR3 comprises 11 residues. The CDR3 DNA reads as TGCAGCGTGTATCTCTCGGGGGAGCTGTTTTTT. It translates to CSVYLSGELFF.

This clone was counted only a few times. This sequence joins TRBV2 and TRBJ1-1, with 7 bases aligning to TRBD1. The V segment lost 6 bases and the J segment 4 bases; nucleotides outside the gene matches: 8. The CDR3 runs 14 residues. CDR1 is SNHLY, CDR2 FYNNEI, per germline. This CDR3 reads CASSEQGKSTEAFF. The CDR3 DNA reads as TGTGCCAGCAGCGAACAGGGGAAGAGCACTGAAGCTTTCTTT.

This clone was counted a few times. The chain carries TRBV18 and TRBJ1-6, with a possible D match to TRBD1 (5 bases). This CDR3 region has 14 residues. V gave up 6 bases and J gave up 7 bases, with 13 bases separating them. Germline loops: CDR1 KGHSH, CDR2 LQKENI. CDR3 loop: CASSPSGGNSPLHF. CDR3 coding DNA: TGTGCCAGCTCCCCATCGGGGGGAAATTCACCCCTCCACTTT.

This clone was picked up a small number of times. The DNA for the CDR3 is TGTGCCAGCAGCGTGGGACTAGCGGACCAAGAGACCCAGTACTTC. Translated, it gives CASSVGLADQETQYF. The J gene is TRBJ2-5, the V gene TRBV9; 11 positions match TRBD2. Per the germline V gene, CDR1 is SGDLS and CDR2 is YYNGEE. The V and J ends lost 2 bases and 0 bases, in that order; junction bases with no gene match: 0. The CDR3 sequence is 15 residues long.

The genes are TRBV5-4 and TRBJ2-1; TRBD2 might be the D (6 bases). This CDR3 spans 15 amino acids. Germline lookup yields CDR1 SGHNT and CDR2 YYREEE (reference sequence). V was pared by 1 base and J by 3 bases, with 11 bases between. The CDR3 region has the DNA TGTGCCAGCAGCTTGAAAGGAGGGAACTACAATGAGCAGTTCTTC. Protein: CASSLKGGNYNEQFF. The full variable domain, in which reference TRBV5-4 and TRBJ2-1 provide the parts outside the CDR3, is ETGVTQSPTHLIKTRGQQVTLRCSSQSGHNTVSWYQQALGQGPQFIFQYYREEENGRGNFPPRFSGLQFPNYSSELNVNALELDDSALYLCASSLKGGNYNEQFFGPGTRLTVL.

J is TRBJ1-5 and V is TRBV15; D is ambiguous. The CDR3 is 14 amino acids. Germline CDR1 reads LNHNV; CDR2 reads YYDKDF (reference sequence). Trimming stripped 0 bases from V and 3 bases from J, with 6 bases between. CDR3 in DNA: TGTGCCACCAGCAGAGATACTTACAATCAGCCCCAGCATTTT. Residues: CATSRDTYNQPQHF.

The chain is built from TRBV24-1 and TRBJ1-5; TRBD1 might be the D (5 bases). V lost 4 bases to trimming and J lost 2 bases, with 17 bases between them. The germline gives CDR1 KGHDR, CDR2 SFDVKD. The CDR3 runs to 17 residues. For the CDR3, the DNA is TGTGCCACCAGTGACCGATTCGCGGGGGTGGGCAATCAGCCCCAGCATTTT. Residues: CATSDRFAGVGNQPQHF.

The chain employs TRBV19 and TRBJ2-5, with 7 bases lining up with TRBD2. The germline V gene encodes CDR1 LNHDA and CDR2 SQIVND (reference sequence). The CDR3 is made up of 16 amino acids. V lost 6 bases to trimming and J lost 1 base; unmatched junction nucleotides: 11. CDR3 sequence: CASSNSIAGLQETQYF. CDR3 DNA: TGTGCCAGTAGCAATTCTATAGCGGGTCTCCAAGAGACCCAGTACTTC.

The CDR3 DNA sequence: TGTGCCATCAGCCTCAGTGGACAGTTGAACACTGAAGCTTTCTTT. Protein sequence: CAISLSGQLNTEAFF. The chain carries TRBV10-3 and TRBJ1-1; weak D call: TRBD1 (6 bases). This CDR3 is 15 amino acids long. Trimming cost V 6 bases and J 0 bases, with 14 bases left between them. CDR1 is ENHRY, CDR2 SYGVKD, per germline.

V usage is TRBV11-2 and J usage is TRBJ1-2, with 8 bases fitting TRBD1. There are 13 residues in the CDR3. From germline, CDR1 is SGHAT and CDR2 FQNNGV. V shed 6 bases and J 10 bases; nucleotides not matched to a gene: 10. This chain's CDR3 is CASSRTGLMVYTF. The CDR3, as DNA: TGTGCCAGCAGTCGGACAGGGCTCATGGTCTACACCTTC.

The chain combines TRBV3-1 (or the pseudogene TRBV3-2) with TRBJ2-5; possibly TRBD1 for D (5 bases). V gave up 8 bases and J gave up 2 bases, with 12 bases separating them. The CDR3 is 13 amino acids. The germline V gene has CDR1 LGHDT and CDR2 YNNKEL (reference sequence). In DNA form, the CDR3 reads TGTGCCAGCCTGGCCCGACAGCAAGAGACCCAGTACTTC. It codes for CASLARQQETQYF.

This chain links TRBV3-1 (or the pseudogene TRBV3-2) with TRBJ2-3; tentative D call: TRBD2 (5 bases). Between the trimmed V and J ends, which lost 0 bases and 4 bases, there was a span of 8 bases. Per germline, CDR1 LGHDT and CDR2 YNNKEL (reference sequence). This CDR3 is built from 14 residues. The CDR3 DNA sequence: TGTGCCAGCAGCCAAGAGAGCGGCGCAGATACGCAGTATTTT. Translating gives CASSQESGADTQYF.

In this sample, this clone turned up once. V gene TRBV5-1 combines with J gene TRBJ1-4; 9 bases align to TRBD1. The V and J ends lost 0 bases and 2 bases, in that order; junction bases with no gene match: 2. The CDR3 is made up of 16 amino acids. Germline-derived CDR1 and CDR2 are SGHRS and YFSETQ. The DNA for the CDR3 is TGCGCCAGCAGCTTGGAACAGGGGGCGACTAATGAAAAACTGTTTTTT. Its protein product is CASSLEQGATNEKLFF.

The chain joins TRBV6-5 to TRBJ2-7; 9 bases agree with TRBD2. The CDR3 is 16 residues long. Germline CDR1 and CDR2: MNHEY and SVGAGI. After removal of 3 bases from V and 4 bases from J, the junction contained 10 bases not matched to a gene. CDR3 amino acids: CASSYKVGTSSYEQYF. The DNA for the CDR3 is TGTGCCAGCAGTTATAAAGTCGGGACTAGCTCTTACGAGCAGTACTTC.

The DNA of the CDR3 is TGTGCCAGCCGCCCCGGGACTAGCGGGACCGGGCATGAGCAGTTCTTC. Protein product: CASRPGTSGTGHEQFF. This chain links TRBV19 with TRBJ2-1; TRBD2 aligns across 13 bases. V gave up 9 bases and J gave up 8 bases; unmatched junction bases: 13. This CDR3 spans 16 amino acids. Looked up from germline, CDR1 is LNHDA and CDR2 is SQIVND (reference sequence).

The chain uses TRBV7-6 and TRBJ2-7; possibly TRBD2 for D (6 bases). The germline gives CDR1 SGHVS, CDR2 FNYEAQ. The CDR3 sequence is 12 residues long. V was pared by 4 bases and J by 7 bases, with 11 bases between. In DNA form, the CDR3 reads TGTGCCAGCAGCTCGTACGGGGGAGAGCAGTACTTC. Translating it yields CASSSYGGEQYF. Together with reference TRBV7-6 and TRBJ2-7, the CDR3 gives the full variable domain: GAGVSQSPRYKVTKRGQDVALRCDPISGHVSLYWYRQALGQGPEFLTYFNYEAQQDKSGLPNDRFSAERPEGSISTLTIQRTEQRDSAMYRCASSSYGGEQYFGPGTRLTVT.

The chain joins TRBV6-1 to TRBJ1-2; D perhaps matches TRBD1 (5 bases). V was shortened by 1 base and J by 8 bases, with 11 bases between the two germline ends. The CDR3 contains 13 residues. Germline V CDR1 and CDR2: MNHNS, SASEGT. DNA of the CDR3: TGTGCCAGCAGTGAAGGCAGGGCATCCGGCTACACCTTC. This sequence encodes CASSEGRASGYTF.

This clone is termed medium-sized. The chain recombines TRBV18 with TRBJ1-3; D unclear. V lost 2 bases and J lost 0, with 11 bases in between. Germline V gives CDR1 KGHSH, CDR2 LQKENI. This CDR3 comprises 16 residues. DNA for the CDR3: TGTGCCAGCTCACCAAGGACTAGCAACTCTGGAAACACCATATATTTT. Translated: CASSPRTSNSGNTIYF.

The rearrangement links TRBV7-8 to TRBJ2-7; 13 bases align to TRBD2. CDR3 length equals 16 residues. V gave up 5 bases and J gave up 7 bases; unmatched junction bases: 11. From germline, CDR1 is SGHVS and CDR2 FQNEAQ. This chain's CDR3 is CASSGTSGRAGREQYF. CDR3 coding DNA: TGTGCCAGCAGCGGAACTAGCGGGAGGGCCGGGAGGGAGCAGTACTTC.

The chain uses TRBV2 and TRBJ2-2, with D perhaps TRBD1 (6 bases). This CDR3 contains 15 residues. The germline V gene encodes CDR1 SNHLY and CDR2 FYNNEI. The germline V and J ends were trimmed by 6 bases and 7 bases, with 18 bases remaining between them. In DNA, the CDR3 is TGTGCCAGCAGGGCACAGGGAAGTGGAATCGGGGAGCTGTTTTTT. It encodes CASRAQGSGIGELFF.